This TCR beta chain was sequenced in a study of T cells after yellow fever vaccination (dated by TCRdb to the late 2010s). The study in broad terms: The SMART-Seq v4 Ultra Low Input RNA kit was used to prepare libraries from fractions with low cell numbers. To follow T-cell clones before and after both primary and booster YFV17D yellow fever vaccination, bulk TCR alpha and beta repertoires underwent longitudinal sequencing. Two healthy male donors, one aged 18 to 29 and one aged 30 to 40 years, made up the cohort. Blood was collected at multiple timepoints before and after primary and secondary immunization, and bulk PBMC replicates and cell subsets were isolated.

Trimming removed 6 bases from V and 5 bases from J; the gene matches leave 8 bases unexplained. In the germline V gene, CDR1 corresponds to SQVTM and CDR2 to ANQGSEA. Inclusive of the bounding cysteine and phenylalanine, the CDR3 is 14 residues long. Just CDR3 DNA is preserved here, 42 bases in frame from base 1. The sample holds a few counts of this clonotype. Its antigen is still unknown. One base away there is no much larger clone; base qualities are not given. This specimen's treatment or condition label, per the study, means: live attenuated yellow fever vaccine strain. At every blood-draw timepoint, two biological replicates of bulk PBMCs were collected. PBMCs were isolated from peripheral blood using a standard Ficoll-Paque protocol. TriZol was used to extract RNA from bulk PBMCs, CD4 and CD8 fractions, and dextramer-positive and dextramer-negative fractions. General study outcomes and caveats: Because abundant contaminating clonotypes from the bulk population could be contained in FACS-sorted repertoires, computational filtering was required. A small share of clonotypes was detected in both CD4 and CD8 compartments, with the overlap likely arising from convergent recombination. Most clones expanded after primary vaccination were re-detected after the booster (96% of CD4 and around 88% of CD8), suggesting broad memory maintenance. Because the study included only a couple of donors, the extent to which the findings can be generalized is limited. The secondary T-cell response was found to be weaker but faster than the primary response, with a peak reached on day 5 rather than on day 15.

TCR cDNA was synthesized by 5'RACE template switching, which introduced a universal primer site and unique molecular identifiers. Priming of cDNA synthesis was performed from both the TCR alpha and TCR beta constant segments. Library amplification involved two PCR steps, and the second step added sample barcodes and sequencing adapters. Sequencing of the libraries was done on either Illumina HiSeq 2500 (2x100 bp) or NovaSeq (2x150 bp). Concerning the study's data processing: Demultiplexing of reads and collapsing into UMI consensus sequences were performed with MIGEC, and V(D)J alignment was carried out with MiXCR. Using edgeR on replicate PBMC samples, clonotypes were called vaccine-responding if FDR was below 0.01 and the log2 fold change was above 5 up to day 15. Each bulk clonotype was labeled CD4 or CD8 based on which sequenced repertoire, CD4 or CD8, contained the clonotype at higher abundance. The raw public reads went through TCRdb reprocessing: fastp at Q25, MiXCR clone calling, in-frame beta chains kept. Rows merge per CDR3 protein into single entries with the most common DNA and genes. The V and J calls here are based on TCRdb, not the publication. Counted in this sample were a few hundred thousand distinct CDR3 sequences; under 7.5% of them appeared once. The top ten clonotypes cover approximately 16% of the sample.

The sequence is built from TRBV29-1 and TRBJ2-3; TRBD1 agrees with 10 junctional bases. This receptor was taken from a man aged 25-40 years who received the YFV17D yellow fever vaccine. The specimen comprised PBMCs, sampled 5 days after the yellow fever booster vaccination. The bases are TGCAGCGTGGCCGGGACAGGGGCAGGAGATACGCAGTATTTT. It encodes CSVAGTGAGDTQYF.